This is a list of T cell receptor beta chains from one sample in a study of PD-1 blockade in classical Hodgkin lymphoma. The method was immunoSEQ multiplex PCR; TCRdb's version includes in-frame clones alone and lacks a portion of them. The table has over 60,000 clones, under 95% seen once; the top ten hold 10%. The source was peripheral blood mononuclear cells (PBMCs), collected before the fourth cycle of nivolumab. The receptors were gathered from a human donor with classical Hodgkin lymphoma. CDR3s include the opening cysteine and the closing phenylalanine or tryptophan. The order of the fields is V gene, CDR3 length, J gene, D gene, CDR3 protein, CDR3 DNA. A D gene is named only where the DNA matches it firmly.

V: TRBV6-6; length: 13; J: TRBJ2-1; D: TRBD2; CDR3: CASSLTSGGEQFF; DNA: TGTGCCAGCAGTTTGACTAGCGGGGGGGAGCAGTTCTTC
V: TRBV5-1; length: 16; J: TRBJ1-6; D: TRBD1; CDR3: CASSFGQGSQVSPLHF; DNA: TGCGCCAGCAGCTTTGGACAGGGCAGTCAGGTGTCACCCCTCCACTTT
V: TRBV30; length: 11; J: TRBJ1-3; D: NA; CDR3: CAWSRGNTIYF; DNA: TGTGCCTGGAGTCGTGGAAACACCATATATTTT
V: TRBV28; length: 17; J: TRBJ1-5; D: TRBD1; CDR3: CASSSGTGLSGNQPQHF; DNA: TGTGCCAGCAGTTCCGGGACAGGACTTTCTGGCAATCAGCCCCAGCATTTT
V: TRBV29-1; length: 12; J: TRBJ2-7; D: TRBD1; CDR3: CSVYGQAYEQYF; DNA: TGCAGCGTTTATGGACAGGCCTACGAGCAGTACTTC
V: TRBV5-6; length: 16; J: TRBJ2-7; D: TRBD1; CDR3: CASSLMHRGPSYEQYF; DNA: TGTGCCAGCAGCCTTATGCACAGGGGGCCCTCCTACGAGCAGTACTTC
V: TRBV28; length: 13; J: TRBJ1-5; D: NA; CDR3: CASSFGEAGPQHF; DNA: TGTGCCAGCAGTTTCGGGGAGGCAGGACCCCAGCATTTT
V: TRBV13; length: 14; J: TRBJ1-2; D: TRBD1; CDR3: CASSLQGAFYGYTF; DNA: TGTGCCAGCAGCTTACAGGGGGCCTTCTATGGCTACACCTTC
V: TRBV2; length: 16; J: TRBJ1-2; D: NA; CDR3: CASSAVPRQYDYGYTF; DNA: TGTGCCAGCAGTGCCGTCCCTCGGCAGTACGACTATGGCTACACCTTC
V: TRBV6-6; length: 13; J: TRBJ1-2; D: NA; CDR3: CASRTDINYGYTF; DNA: TGTGCCAGCAGGACAGATATTAACTATGGCTACACCTTC
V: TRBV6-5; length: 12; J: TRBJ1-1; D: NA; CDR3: CASSYFQVEAFF; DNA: TGTGCCAGCAGTTACTTTCAGGTTGAAGCTTTCTTT
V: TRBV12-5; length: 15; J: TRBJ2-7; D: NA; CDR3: CASGSQGRNFYEQYF; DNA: TGTGCTAGTGGTTCCCAGGGACGGAATTTCTACGAGCAGTACTTC
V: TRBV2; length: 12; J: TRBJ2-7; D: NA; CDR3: CASRGMTYEQYF; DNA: TGTGCCAGCAGGGGGATGACTTACGAGCAGTACTTC
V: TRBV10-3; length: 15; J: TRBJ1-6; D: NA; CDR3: CAARPGQTNNSPLHF; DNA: TGTGCCGCACGGCCGGGACAAACAAATAATTCACCCCTCCACTTT
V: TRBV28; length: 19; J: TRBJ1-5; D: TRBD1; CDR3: CASSPTKTGGAWGNQPQHF; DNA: TGTGCCAGCAGTCCGACGAAGACAGGGGGCGCATGGGGCAATCAGCCCCAGCATTTT
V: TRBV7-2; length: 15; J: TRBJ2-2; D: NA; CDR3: CASSLASGDTGELFF; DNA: TGTGCCAGCAGCTTAGCGAGTGGGGATACCGGGGAGCTGTTTTTT
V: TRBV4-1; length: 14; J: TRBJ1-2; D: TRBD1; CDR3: CASSYPGTGRGYTF; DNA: TGCGCCAGCAGCTATCCCGGGACAGGGAGGGGCTACACCTTC